This T cell receptor (beta chain) is drawn from a study of blood T cell repertoires in COVID-19. At the level of the study: Whether acute or convalescent, the COVID-19 samples came from the United States, Italy and Spain. T cells, B-cell-depleted T cells, or PBMCs provided the cDNA or gDNA that served as material.

Sequenced by immunoSEQ multiplex PCR; TCRdb stores in-frame clones only, minus some. This repertoire shows 21,000 or so clones, 70% to 90% found once; its top ten account for roughly 3.8%. The clonotype comes from a man aged 50-59 years with active COVID-19. The sample consisted of peripheral blood.

CDR3 amino acids: CACDSYNEQFF. In nucleotides, the CDR3 is TGTGCCTGTGACAGCTACAATGAGCAGTTCTTC. The chain has TRBV30 and TRBJ2-1; D might be TRBD1 (5 bases). V dropped 6 bases and J dropped 3 bases, with 6 bases sitting between them. The CDR3 length is 11 residues. Germline loops: CDR1 GTSNPN, CDR2 SVGIG (reference sequence).